This T cell receptor (beta chain) was found in a study of blood T cell repertoires in COVID-19. Assay used: immunoSEQ multiplex PCR; TCRdb lists only in-frame clones, some missing. Among roughly 220,000 clones listed, 80% to 90% were seen once. Germline V gene lookup returns CDR1 ENHRY and CDR2 SYGVKD. This CDR3 is built from 20 residues. The J segment lost 0 bases and the V segment lost 5 bases, leaving 16 bases of the junction unmatched. The sequenced sample consisted of PBMCs or T cells enriched from blood (not recorded which). This sequence was found in a woman in her thirties or forties with acute COVID-19. The chain is built from TRBV10-3 and TRBJ1-3; TRBD1 matches 10 bases. The CDR3 is CAISQDSPRQGALSGNTIYF. The CDR3 region has the DNA TGTGCCATCAGTCAAGATTCACCCCGACAGGGGGCTCTCTCTGGAAACACCATATATTTT.